The T cell receptor (beta chain) under discussion was sequenced for a study of blood T cell repertoires in COVID-19. For the study at large: The samples span acute and convalescent COVID-19 from the United States, Italy and Spain. PBMCs, B-cell-depleted T cells, or T cells were the source of the cDNA or gDNA that made up the material.

Sequencing used immunoSEQ multiplex PCR; TCRdb keeps in-frame clones, though not all of them. The table lists some 380,000 clones, 90% of them singletons. Germline V gene data show CDR1 as KGHDR and CDR2 as SFDVKD. This CDR3 has 15 residues. Losses at the gene ends were 4 bases for V and 1 base for J; bases not matched to a gene: 3. The chain combines TRBV24-1 with TRBJ2-1, with TRBD1 identical over 7 bases. The source material was peripheral blood. The sequence came from a man aged 18 to 29 with active or convalescent COVID-19. CDR3 in DNA: TGTGCCACCAGTGACAGGGGGTTATCCTACAATGAGCAGTTCTTC. As protein: CATSDRGLSYNEQFF.